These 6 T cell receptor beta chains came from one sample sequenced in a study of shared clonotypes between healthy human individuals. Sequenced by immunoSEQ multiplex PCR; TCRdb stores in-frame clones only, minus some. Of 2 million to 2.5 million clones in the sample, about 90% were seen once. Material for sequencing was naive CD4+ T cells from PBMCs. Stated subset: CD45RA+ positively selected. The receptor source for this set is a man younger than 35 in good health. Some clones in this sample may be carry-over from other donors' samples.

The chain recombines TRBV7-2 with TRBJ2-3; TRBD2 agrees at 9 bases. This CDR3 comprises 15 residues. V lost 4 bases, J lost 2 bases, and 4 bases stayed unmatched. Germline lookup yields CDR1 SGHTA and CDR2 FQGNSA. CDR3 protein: CASSSVAGATDTQYF. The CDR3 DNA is TGTGCCAGCAGCTCCGTAGCGGGAGCCACAGATACGCAGTATTTT.

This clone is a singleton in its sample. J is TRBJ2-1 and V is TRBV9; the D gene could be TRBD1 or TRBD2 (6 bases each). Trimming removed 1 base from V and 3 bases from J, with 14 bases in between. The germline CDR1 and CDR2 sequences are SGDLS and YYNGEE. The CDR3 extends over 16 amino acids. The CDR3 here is CASSVRGTPHYNEQFF. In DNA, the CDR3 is TGTGCCAGCAGCGTACGCGGGACACCCCACTACAATGAGCAGTTCTTC.

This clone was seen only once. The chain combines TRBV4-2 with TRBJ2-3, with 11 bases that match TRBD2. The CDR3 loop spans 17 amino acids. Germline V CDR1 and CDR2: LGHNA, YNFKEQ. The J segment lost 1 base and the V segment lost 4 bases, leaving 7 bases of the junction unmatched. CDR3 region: CASSLAGGDWGTDTQYF. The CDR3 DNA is TGTGCCAGCAGCCTAGCGGGAGGGGATTGGGGCACAGATACGCAGTATTTT.

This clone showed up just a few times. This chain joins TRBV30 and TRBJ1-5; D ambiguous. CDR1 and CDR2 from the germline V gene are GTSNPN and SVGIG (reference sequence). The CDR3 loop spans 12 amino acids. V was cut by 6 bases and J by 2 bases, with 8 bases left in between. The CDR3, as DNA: TGTGCCTGTGGAGTCGGCAATCAGCCCCAGCATTTT. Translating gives CACGVGNQPQHF.

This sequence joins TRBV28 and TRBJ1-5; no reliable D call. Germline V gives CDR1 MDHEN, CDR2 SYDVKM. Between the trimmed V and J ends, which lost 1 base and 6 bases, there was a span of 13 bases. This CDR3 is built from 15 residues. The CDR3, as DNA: TGTGCCAGCAGTTTATCCCCGCCCTTCGGTCAGCCCCAGCATTTT. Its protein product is CASSLSPPFGQPQHF. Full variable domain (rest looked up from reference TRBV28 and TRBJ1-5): DVKVTQSSRYLVKRTGEKVFLECVQDMDHENMFWYRQDPGLGLRLIYFSYDVKMKEKGDIPEGYSVSREKKERFSLILESASTNQTSMYLCASSLSPPFGQPQHFGDGTRLSIL.

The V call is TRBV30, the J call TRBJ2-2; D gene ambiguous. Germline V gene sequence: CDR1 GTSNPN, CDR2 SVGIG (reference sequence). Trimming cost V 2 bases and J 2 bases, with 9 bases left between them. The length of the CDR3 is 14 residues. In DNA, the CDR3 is TGTGCCTGGAGTAAGAGCTTTAACACCGGGGAGCTGTTTTTT. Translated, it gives CAWSKSFNTGELFF.